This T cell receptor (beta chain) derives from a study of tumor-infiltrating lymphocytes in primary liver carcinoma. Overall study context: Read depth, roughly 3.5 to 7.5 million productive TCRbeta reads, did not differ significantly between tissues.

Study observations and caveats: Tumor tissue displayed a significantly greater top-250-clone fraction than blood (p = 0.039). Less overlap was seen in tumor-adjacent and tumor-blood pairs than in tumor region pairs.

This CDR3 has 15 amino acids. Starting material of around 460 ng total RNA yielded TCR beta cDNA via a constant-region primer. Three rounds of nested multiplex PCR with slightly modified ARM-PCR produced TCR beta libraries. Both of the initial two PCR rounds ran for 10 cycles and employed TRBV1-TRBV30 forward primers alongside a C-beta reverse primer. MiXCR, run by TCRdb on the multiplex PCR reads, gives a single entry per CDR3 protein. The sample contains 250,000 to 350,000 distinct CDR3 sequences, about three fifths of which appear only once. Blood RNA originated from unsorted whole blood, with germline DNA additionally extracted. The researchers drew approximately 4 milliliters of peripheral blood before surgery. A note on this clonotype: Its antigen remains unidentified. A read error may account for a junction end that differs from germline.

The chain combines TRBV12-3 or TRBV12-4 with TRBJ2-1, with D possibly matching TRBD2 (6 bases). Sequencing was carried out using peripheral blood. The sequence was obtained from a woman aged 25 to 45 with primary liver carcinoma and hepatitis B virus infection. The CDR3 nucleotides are TGTGCCGGCAGTGCCGGGACTCTTAGTGACAATGAGCAGTTCTTC. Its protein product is CAGSAGTLSDNEQFF.